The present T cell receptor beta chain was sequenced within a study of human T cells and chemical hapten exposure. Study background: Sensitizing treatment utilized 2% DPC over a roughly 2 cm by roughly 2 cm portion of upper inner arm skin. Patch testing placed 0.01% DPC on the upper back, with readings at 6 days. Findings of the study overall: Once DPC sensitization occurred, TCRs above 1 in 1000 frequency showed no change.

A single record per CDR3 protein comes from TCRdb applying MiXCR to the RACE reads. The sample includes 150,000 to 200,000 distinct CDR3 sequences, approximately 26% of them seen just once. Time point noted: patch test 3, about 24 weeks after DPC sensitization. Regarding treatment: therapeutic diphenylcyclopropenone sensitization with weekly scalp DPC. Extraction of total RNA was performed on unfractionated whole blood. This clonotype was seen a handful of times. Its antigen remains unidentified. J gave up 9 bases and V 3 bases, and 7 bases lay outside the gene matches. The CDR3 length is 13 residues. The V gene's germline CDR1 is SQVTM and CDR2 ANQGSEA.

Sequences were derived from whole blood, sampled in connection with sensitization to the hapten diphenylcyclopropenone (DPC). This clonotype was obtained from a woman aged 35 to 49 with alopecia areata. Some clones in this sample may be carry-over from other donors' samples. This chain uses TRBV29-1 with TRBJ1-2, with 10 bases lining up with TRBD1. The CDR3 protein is CSVEGGTGVSYTF. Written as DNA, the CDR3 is TGCAGCGTTGAGGGGGGGACAGGGGTGAGCTACACCTTC.